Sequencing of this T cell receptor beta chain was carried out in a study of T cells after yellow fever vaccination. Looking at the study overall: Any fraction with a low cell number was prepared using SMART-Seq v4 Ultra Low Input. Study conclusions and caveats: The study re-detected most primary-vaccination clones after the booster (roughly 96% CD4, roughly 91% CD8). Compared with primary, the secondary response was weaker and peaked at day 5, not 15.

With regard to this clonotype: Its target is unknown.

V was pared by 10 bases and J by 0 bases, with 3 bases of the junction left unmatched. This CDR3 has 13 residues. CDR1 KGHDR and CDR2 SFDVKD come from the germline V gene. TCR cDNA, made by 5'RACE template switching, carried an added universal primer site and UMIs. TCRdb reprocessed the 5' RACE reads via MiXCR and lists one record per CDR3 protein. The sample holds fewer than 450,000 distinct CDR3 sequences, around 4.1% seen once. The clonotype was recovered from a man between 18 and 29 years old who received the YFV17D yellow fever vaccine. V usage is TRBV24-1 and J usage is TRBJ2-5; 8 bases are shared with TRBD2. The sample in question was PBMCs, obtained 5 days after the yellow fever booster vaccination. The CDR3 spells CATQGLDQETQYF. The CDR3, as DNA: TGTGCCACGCAGGGACTAGACCAAGAGACCCAGTACTTC.